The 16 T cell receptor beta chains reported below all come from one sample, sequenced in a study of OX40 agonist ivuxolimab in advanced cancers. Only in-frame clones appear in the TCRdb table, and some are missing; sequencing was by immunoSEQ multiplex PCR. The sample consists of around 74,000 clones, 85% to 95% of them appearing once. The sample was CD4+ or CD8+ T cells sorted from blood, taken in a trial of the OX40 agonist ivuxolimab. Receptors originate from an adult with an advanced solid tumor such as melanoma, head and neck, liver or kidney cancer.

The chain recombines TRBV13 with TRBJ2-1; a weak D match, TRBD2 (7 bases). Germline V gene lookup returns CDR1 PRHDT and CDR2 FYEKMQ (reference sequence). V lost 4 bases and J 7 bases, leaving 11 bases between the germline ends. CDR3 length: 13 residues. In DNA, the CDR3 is TGTGCCAGCAGCTCCGGGGGGCCTAATGAGCAGTTCTTC. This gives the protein CASSSGGPNEQFF.

The CDR3 region has the DNA TGTGCCAGCAGCACTTGGACTAGCGAGAGCTCCTACGAGCAGTACTTC. It yields the protein CASSTWTSESSYEQYF. V gene TRBV7-9 combines with J gene TRBJ2-7, with 9 bases matching TRBD2. Unmatched junction bases numbered 8, after V lost 5 bases and J lost 0 bases. Germline V lookup: CDR1 SEHNR, CDR2 FQNEAQ (reference sequence). The CDR3 runs 16 residues.

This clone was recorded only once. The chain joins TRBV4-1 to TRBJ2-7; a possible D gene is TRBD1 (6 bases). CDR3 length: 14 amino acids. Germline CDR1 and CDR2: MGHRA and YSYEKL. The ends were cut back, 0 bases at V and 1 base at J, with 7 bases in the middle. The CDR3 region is CASSQEGGSYEQYF. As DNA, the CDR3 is TGCGCCAGCAGCCAAGAAGGGGGATCCTACGAGCAGTACTTC.

The CDR3 loop is CASSISSGEGTSTQYF. Written as DNA, the CDR3 is TGTGCCAGTAGTATATCCAGTGGCGAGGGGACTTCGACCCAGTACTTC. The chain carries TRBV19 and TRBJ2-5, with D possibly matching TRBD2 (6 bases). Trimming cost V 2 bases and J 7 bases, with 20 bases left between them. Germline CDR1 and CDR2: LNHDA and SQIVND (reference sequence). This CDR3 contains 16 residues.

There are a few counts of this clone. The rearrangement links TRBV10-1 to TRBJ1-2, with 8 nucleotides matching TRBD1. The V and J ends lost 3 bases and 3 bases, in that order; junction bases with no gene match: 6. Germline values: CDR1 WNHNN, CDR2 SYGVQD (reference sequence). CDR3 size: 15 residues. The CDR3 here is CASSEQTGEDYGYTF. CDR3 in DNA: TGCGCCAGCAGTGAACAGACAGGGGAGGACTATGGCTACACCTTC.

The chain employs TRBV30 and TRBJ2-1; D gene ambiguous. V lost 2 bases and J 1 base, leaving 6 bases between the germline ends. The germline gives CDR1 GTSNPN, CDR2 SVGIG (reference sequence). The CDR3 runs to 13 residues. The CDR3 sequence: CAWSTISYNEQFF. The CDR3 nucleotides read TGTGCCTGGAGTACCATATCCTACAATGAGCAGTTCTTC.

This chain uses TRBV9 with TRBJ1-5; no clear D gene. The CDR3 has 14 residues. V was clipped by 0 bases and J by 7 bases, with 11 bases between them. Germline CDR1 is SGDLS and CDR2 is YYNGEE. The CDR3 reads CASSVGEVNQPQHF. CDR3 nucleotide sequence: TGTGCCAGCAGCGTAGGGGAGGTGAACCAGCCCCAGCATTTT.

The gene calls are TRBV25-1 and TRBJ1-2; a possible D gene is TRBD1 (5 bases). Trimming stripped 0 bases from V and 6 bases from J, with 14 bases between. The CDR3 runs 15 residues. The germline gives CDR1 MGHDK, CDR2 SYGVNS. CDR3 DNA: TGTGCCAGCAGTGAATATGGGCAGGGTCCCGATGGCTACACCTTC. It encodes CASSEYGQGPDGYTF.

CDR3 nucleotide sequence: TGCGCCAGCAGTGAGAGGCTTGGGAGGAGTTACTCCTACGAGCAGTACTTC. Its translation: CASSERLGRSYSYEQYF. The chain joins TRBV10-2 to TRBJ2-7; D might be TRBD2 (6 bases). This CDR3 has 17 amino acids. V gave up 2 bases and J gave up 0 bases, with 17 bases separating them. Germline loops: CDR1 WSHSY, CDR2 SAAADI.

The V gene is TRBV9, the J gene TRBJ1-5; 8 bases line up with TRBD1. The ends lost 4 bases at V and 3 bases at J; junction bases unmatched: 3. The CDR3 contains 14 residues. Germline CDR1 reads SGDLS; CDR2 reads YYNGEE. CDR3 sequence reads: CASSPGGPNQPQHF. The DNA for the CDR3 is TGTGCCAGCAGCCCAGGGGGCCCCAATCAGCCCCAGCATTTT.

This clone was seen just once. Here the CDR3 DNA reads TGTGCCAGCAGCTTAGCGAATACAGGGATGTCCTATGGCTACACCTTC. This codes for CASSLANTGMSYGYTF. The rearrangement uses TRBV7-9 and TRBJ1-2, with D possibly matching TRBD1 (6 bases). The V end was cut by 0 bases, the J end by 4 bases, with 15 bases between. Germline V gene sequence: CDR1 SEHNR, CDR2 FQNEAQ (reference sequence). The CDR3 runs 16 residues.

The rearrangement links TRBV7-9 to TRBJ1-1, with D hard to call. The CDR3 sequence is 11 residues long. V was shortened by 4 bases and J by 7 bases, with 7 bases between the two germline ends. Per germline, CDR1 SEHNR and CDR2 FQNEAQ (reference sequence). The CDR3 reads CASSSGSEAFF. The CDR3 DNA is TGTGCCAGCAGCTCGGGGAGTGAAGCTTTCTTT.

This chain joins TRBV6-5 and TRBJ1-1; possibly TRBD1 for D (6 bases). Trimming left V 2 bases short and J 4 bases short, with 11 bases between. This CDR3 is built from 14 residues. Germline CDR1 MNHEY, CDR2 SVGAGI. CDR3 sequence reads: CASSYTGLPTEAFF. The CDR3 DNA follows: TGTGCCAGCAGTTACACAGGGCTCCCCACTGAAGCTTTCTTT.

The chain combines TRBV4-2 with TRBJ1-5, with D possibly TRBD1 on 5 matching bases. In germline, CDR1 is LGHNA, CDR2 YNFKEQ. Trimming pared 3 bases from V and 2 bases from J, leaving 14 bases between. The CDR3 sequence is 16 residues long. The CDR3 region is CASSQSLGEGNQPQHF. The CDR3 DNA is TGTGCCAGCAGCCAGAGTCTAGGGGAGGGCAATCAGCCCCAGCATTTT.

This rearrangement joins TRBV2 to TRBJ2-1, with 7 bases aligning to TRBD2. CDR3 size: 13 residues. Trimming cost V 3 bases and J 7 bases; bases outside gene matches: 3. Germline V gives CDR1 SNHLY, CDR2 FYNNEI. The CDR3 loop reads CASSEGGRNEQFF. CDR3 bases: TGTGCCAGCAGTGAGGGCGGGAGAAATGAGCAGTTCTTC.

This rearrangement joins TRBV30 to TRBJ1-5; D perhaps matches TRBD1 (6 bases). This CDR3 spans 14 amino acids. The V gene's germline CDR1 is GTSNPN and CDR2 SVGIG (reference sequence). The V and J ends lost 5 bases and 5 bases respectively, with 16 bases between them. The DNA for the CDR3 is TGTGCCTGGGCCTGGACAGCGTCTGATCAGCCCCAGCATTTT. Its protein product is CAWAWTASDQPQHF.